Shown below are 28 T cell receptor beta chains from a single sample sequenced in a study of identical twins. TCRdb reprocessed the 5' RACE reads via MiXCR and lists one record per CDR3 protein. The sample contains more than 200,000 distinct CDR3 sequences, about 14% of which appear only once. The material sequenced was memory (CD45RO+) T cells sorted from blood. These receptors came from a woman in her late teens or twenties in good health.

This clonotype was found many times. This sequence joins TRBV14 and TRBJ2-4; the match to TRBD1 covers 7 bases. CDR1 and CDR2 from the germline V gene are SGHDN and FVKESK. J gave up 4 bases and V 4 bases, and 7 bases lay outside the gene matches. The CDR3 contains 15 residues. The CDR3 here is CASSLGTAKKNIQYF. CDR3 coding DNA: TGTGCCAGCAGCCTCGGGACAGCCAAGAAAAACATTCAGTACTTC.

Ten or more counts support this clonotype. The chain carries TRBV2 and TRBJ2-5; D is perhaps TRBD2 (6 bases). The CDR3 consists of 14 residues. Trimming left V 4 bases short and J 2 bases short, with 11 bases between. CDR1 SNHLY and CDR2 FYNNEI come from the germline V gene. The CDR3 DNA is TGTGCCAGCAGTGCCTCTAGCGAACAAGAGACCCAGTACTTC. Its translation is CASSASSEQETQYF.

The gene calls are TRBV20-1 and TRBJ2-1; D perhaps matches TRBD2 (6 bases). This CDR3 has 16 residues. Germline-derived CDR1 and CDR2 are DFQATT and SNEGSKA (reference sequence). V was pared by 0 bases and J by 6 bases, with 18 bases between. This CDR3 is CSARDRGKGSVNEQFF. The CDR3 bases are TGCAGTGCTAGAGATCGGGGGAAGGGTTCGGTCAATGAGCAGTTCTTC.

V is TRBV27 and J is TRBJ1-2, with a weak D call TRBD1 (6 bases). V was cut by 5 bases and J by 7 bases, with 20 bases left in between. Germline-derived CDR1 and CDR2 are MNHEY and SMNVEV (reference sequence). This CDR3 contains 15 residues. The CDR3 spells CASSPIGRGHGGYTF. CDR3 nucleotides: TGTGCCAGCAGTCCTATAGGCAGGGGACATGGTGGCTACACCTTC.

The V call is TRBV28, the J call TRBJ2-2; D call uncertain. Germline-derived CDR1 and CDR2 are MDHEN and SYDVKM. The CDR3 runs 13 residues. Trimming stripped 6 bases from V and 6 bases from J, with 11 bases between. The CDR3: CASRNDFSGELFF. The CDR3 bases are TGTGCCAGCAGAAATGACTTCTCCGGGGAGCTGTTTTTT.

The chain uses TRBV5-6 and TRBJ2-7, with 11 bases aligning to TRBD2. V lost 0 bases, J lost 3 bases, and 5 bases stayed unmatched. Germline lookup yields CDR1 SGHDT and CDR2 YYEEEE. The CDR3 is 16 amino acids. DNA of the CDR3: TGTGCCAGCAGCTTGGACCGGCTAGCGGGAGGCTACGAGCAGTACTTC. Translation gives CASSLDRLAGGYEQYF.

Many counts were recorded for this clonotype. The V and J genes are TRBV12-3 or TRBV12-4 and TRBJ1-1; no firm D call. This CDR3 is 13 amino acids long. V dropped 0 bases and J dropped 10 bases, with 12 bases sitting between them. CDR3 residues: CASSLAFGLAAFF. The CDR3 nucleotides read TGTGCCAGCAGTTTAGCGTTCGGGCTGGCAGCTTTCTTT.

In its sample, this clonotype was seen a few times. The chain carries TRBV5-5 and TRBJ2-1; D is perhaps TRBD2 (5 bases). The V end was cut by 3 bases, the J end by 10 bases, with 14 bases between. Germline V gene data show CDR1 as SGHKS and CDR2 as YYEKEE (reference sequence). CDR3 size: 13 residues. The CDR3 sequence is CASSYARGHEQFF. The CDR3 coding sequence is TGTGCCAGCAGCTACGCTCGGGGTCACGAGCAGTTCTTC.

A few counts support this clonotype. The chain has TRBV7-2 and TRBJ2-1; 13 bases are a match to TRBD2. J lost 7 bases, V lost 6 bases, and 6 bases had no gene match. The CDR3 sequence is 15 residues long. Per the germline V gene, CDR1 is SGHTA and CDR2 is FQGNSA. The chain's CDR3 is CASRPPGLAGNEQFF. CDR3 sequence (DNA): TGTGCCAGCAGGCCCCCGGGACTAGCGGGAAATGAGCAGTTCTTC.

The chain joins TRBV7-2 to TRBJ1-2, with TRBD1 identical over 7 bases. Germline values: CDR1 SGHTA, CDR2 FQGNSA. The CDR3 spans 11 residues. V lost 11 bases and J lost 8; bases outside the gene matches: 8. CDR3 DNA sequence: TGTGCCGGTCGACAGGGAGGAGGCTACACCTTC. It specifies CAGRQGGGYTF. The whole variable domain, filled in from reference TRBV7-2 and TRBJ1-2, reads GAGVSQSPSNKVTEKGKDVELRCDPISGHTALYWYRQSLGQGLEFLIYFQGNSAPDKSGLPSDRFSAERTGGSVSTLTIQRTQQEDSAVYLCAGRQGGGYTFGSGTRLTVV.

This clonotype has a count of ten or more. The gene calls are TRBV3-1 and TRBJ2-7; 9 nucleotides align to TRBD1. There are 14 residues in the CDR3. Germline V gives CDR1 LGHDT, CDR2 YNNKEL (reference sequence). Trimming cost V 8 bases and J 3 bases; bases outside gene matches: 8. The CDR3 protein is CASGRTGANYEQYF. The CDR3 bases are TGTGCCAGCGGACGGACAGGGGCGAACTACGAGCAGTACTTC.

This clonotype was detected only a few times. The chain carries TRBV3-1 and TRBJ2-2; D assignment may be TRBD1 or TRBD2 (5 bases each). This CDR3 is built from 15 residues. V shed 4 bases and J shed 6 bases, with 15 bases lying between them. Germline V CDR1 and CDR2: LGHDT, YNNKEL (reference sequence). CDR3 amino acids: CASSPGAGDAGELFF. CDR3 DNA: TGTGCCAGCAGCCCAGGTGCCGGGGACGCCGGGGAGCTGTTTTTT.

The chain is built from TRBV15 and TRBJ2-1; no firm D call. Germline V gene lookup returns CDR1 LNHNV and CDR2 YYDKDF (reference sequence). Trimming took 3 bases from V and 7 from J, leaving 4 bases between them. CDR3 size: 11 residues. As DNA, the CDR3 is TGTGCCACCAGCAGGTCGAATGAGCAGTTCTTC. Translating it yields CATSRSNEQFF.

This clonotype was observed a handful of times. The chain carries TRBV7-2 and TRBJ2-1; TRBD1 aligns across 7 bases. The CDR3 loop spans 14 amino acids. Germline CDR1 and CDR2: SGHTA and FQGNSA. The junction had 8 bases not matched to a gene; V was cut back by 6 bases and J by 6 bases. CDR3 coding DNA: TGTGCCAGCAGGGCTAGGGGGCTTTTCAATGAGCAGTTCTTC. It translates to CASRARGLFNEQFF.

This clonotype was found many times. V usage is TRBV29-1 and J usage is TRBJ1-1; D is possibly TRBD1 (5 bases). Germline V gene data show CDR1 as SQVTM and CDR2 as ANQGSEA. CDR3 length: 14 residues. V was cut by 4 bases and J by 1 base, with 13 bases left in between. The CDR3 sequence: CSVGSGTSNTEAFF. The CDR3 DNA sequence: TGCAGCGTTGGGTCGGGGACCTCGAACACTGAAGCTTTCTTT.

V and J are TRBV6-1 and TRBJ2-2; no definite D call. This CDR3 spans 13 amino acids. Deletions cut 5 bases from V and 7 bases from J, with 11 bases between. Germline loops: CDR1 MNHNS, CDR2 SASEGT. CDR3 protein: CASSPPQGGELFF. In DNA, the CDR3 is TGTGCCAGCAGTCCCCCCCAAGGCGGGGAGCTGTTTTTT.

The chain couples TRBV4-3 to TRBJ1-4; a possible D gene is TRBD1 (5 bases). V was shortened by 0 bases and J by 6 bases, with 11 bases between the two germline ends. Per germline, CDR1 LGHNA and CDR2 YSLEER. The length of the CDR3 is 15 residues. The CDR3 DNA is TGCGCCAGCAGCCAAGATTCCCAGGGAGATGAAAAACTGTTTTTT. Protein sequence: CASSQDSQGDEKLFF.

This clonotype was observed at least ten times. The CDR3 loop is CSATRGQGNPSYNSPLHF. The DNA of the CDR3 is TGCAGTGCCACCCGGGGACAGGGGAACCCCTCCTATAATTCACCCCTCCACTTT. The chain links TRBV20-1 to TRBJ1-6; TRBD1 matches 10 bases. The V segment lost 6 bases and the J segment 0 bases; nucleotides outside the gene matches: 11. The CDR3 covers 18 residues. Germline CDR1 reads DFQATT; CDR2 reads SNEGSKA (reference sequence).

The J gene is TRBJ2-7, the V gene TRBV6-1, with 10 nucleotides matching TRBD1. The CDR3 sequence is 15 residues long. Germline lookup yields CDR1 MNHNS and CDR2 SASEGT. J lost 2 bases, V lost 2 bases, and 3 bases had no gene match. This CDR3 reads CASSEQGQGAYEQYF. DNA of the CDR3: TGTGCCAGCAGTGAACAAGGACAGGGGGCCTACGAGCAGTACTTC.

This clonotype has just a few counts. The rearrangement uses TRBV20-1 and TRBJ2-7, with D perhaps given as TRBD1 or TRBD2 (6 bases each). Trimming took off 6 bases at V and 1 base at J, with 13 bases between the two ends. The CDR3 is 13 residues long. Looked up from germline, CDR1 is DFQATT and CDR2 is SNEGSKA (reference sequence). The CDR3 DNA reads TGCAGTGCCACGGGGGCAGATTCCTACGAGCAGTACTTC. Amino acid sequence: CSATGADSYEQYF.

This clonotype was seen at least ten times. This chain connects TRBV15 to TRBJ2-5; D call uncertain. This CDR3 is built from 15 residues. The ends were cut back, 1 base at V and 3 bases at J, with 12 bases in the middle. Germline V gives CDR1 LNHNV, CDR2 YYDKDF (reference sequence). The CDR3 reads CATSRVFAQKETQYF. The CDR3 bases are TGTGCCACCAGCAGAGTGTTTGCGCAGAAAGAGACCCAGTACTTC.

This clonotype has at least ten counts. V and J are TRBV15 and TRBJ2-2; 8 bases map to TRBD2. The CDR3 totals 18 residues. Germline V gene sequence: CDR1 LNHNV, CDR2 YYDKDF (reference sequence). Trimming at V came to 2 bases and at J to 6 bases, leaving 14 bases not matched to a gene. The CDR3 is CATSRKTLSGSYAGELFF. The CDR3 DNA sequence: TGTGCCACCAGCAGAAAAACCTTAAGCGGGAGCTACGCCGGGGAGCTGTTTTTT. Complete variable domain (other parts from reference TRBV15 and TRBJ2-2): DAMVIQNPRYQVTQFGKPVTLSCSQTLNHNVMYWYQQKSSQAPKLLFHYYDKDFNNEADTPDNFQSRRPNTSFCFLDIRSPGLGDTAMYLCATSRKTLSGSYAGELFFGEGSRLTVL.

The V and J genes are TRBV4-3 and TRBJ1-2; weak D call: TRBD1 (5 bases). This CDR3 region has 15 residues. Germline V gene lookup returns CDR1 LGHNA and CDR2 YSLEER. Trimming removed 0 bases from V and 6 bases from J, with 14 bases in between. CDR3 loop: CASSQEGVRGNGYTF. Here the CDR3 DNA reads TGCGCCAGCAGCCAAGAGGGGGTGCGAGGGAATGGCTACACCTTC.

The V and J genes are TRBV20-1 and TRBJ2-7; no clear D gene. CDR3 size: 12 residues. V lost 4 bases, J lost 11 bases, and 18 bases lay in between. Germline CDR1 and CDR2: DFQATT and SNEGSKA (reference sequence). The CDR3 DNA is TGCAGTGCTAAAAAGGCCGGGCGAAACGAGTACTTC. Translated: CSAKKAGRNEYF.

V and J are TRBV5-1 and TRBJ2-1, with 7 bases identical to TRBD2. J lost 9 bases, V lost 6 bases, and 18 bases had no gene match. The germline V gene encodes CDR1 SGHRS and CDR2 YFSETQ. This CDR3 is built from 16 residues. In nucleotides, the CDR3 is TGCGCCAGCATATCCCCTGGGGGAGGGCCGGTGCTTGAGCAGTTCTTC. Its translation: CASISPGGGPVLEQFF.

This clonotype occurred a few times. The chain is built from TRBV20-1 and TRBJ1-5, with D tentatively TRBD1 (5 bases). Germline V gene sequence: CDR1 DFQATT, CDR2 SNEGSKA (reference sequence). Trimming took 1 base from V and 4 from J, leaving 11 bases between them. The CDR3 runs 14 residues. Here the CDR3 DNA reads TGCAGTGCTAGAGGGGGCCGAGAAAATCAGCCCCAGCATTTT. Protein: CSARGGRENQPQHF.

This clonotype was seen a handful of times. The chain is built from TRBV5-1 and TRBJ2-7; D is ambiguous. This CDR3 contains 16 residues. Germline V lookup: CDR1 SGHRS, CDR2 YFSETQ. The germline V and J ends were trimmed by 0 bases and 2 bases, with 15 bases remaining between them. The CDR3 is CASSLASPAAPYEQYF. CDR3 in DNA: TGCGCCAGCAGCTTGGCCTCCCCGGCGGCTCCCTACGAGCAGTACTTC.

The gene calls are TRBV12-3 or TRBV12-4 and TRBJ2-3; D remains ambiguous. V was cut by 3 bases and J by 0 bases, with 7 bases left in between. The CDR3 has 14 amino acids. The CDR3 loop reads CASSFVTSTDTQYF. The CDR3 DNA follows: TGTGCCAGCAGTTTCGTTACTAGCACAGATACGCAGTATTTT.